This T cell receptor beta chain was obtained from a study of blood T cell repertoires in COVID-19. Germline V gene lookup returns CDR1 SEHNR and CDR2 FQNEAQ (reference sequence). The CDR3 is 14 amino acids. Trimming pared 5 bases from V and 4 bases from J, leaving 14 bases between. Using immunoSEQ multiplex PCR, the repertoire was profiled, and TCRdb retains in-frame clones only, with some absent. The data show 300,000 to 400,000 clones, approximately 88% seen once. This clonotype was obtained from a woman aged 25-40 years with acute COVID-19. This sequence joins TRBV7-9 and TRBJ1-1; D is unresolved. The sequencing sample was made of PBMCs or T cells enriched from blood (not recorded which). The CDR3 loop reads CASSANLRGTEAFF. DNA of the CDR3: TGTGCCAGCAGCGCCAATTTAAGAGGCACTGAAGCTTTCTTT.